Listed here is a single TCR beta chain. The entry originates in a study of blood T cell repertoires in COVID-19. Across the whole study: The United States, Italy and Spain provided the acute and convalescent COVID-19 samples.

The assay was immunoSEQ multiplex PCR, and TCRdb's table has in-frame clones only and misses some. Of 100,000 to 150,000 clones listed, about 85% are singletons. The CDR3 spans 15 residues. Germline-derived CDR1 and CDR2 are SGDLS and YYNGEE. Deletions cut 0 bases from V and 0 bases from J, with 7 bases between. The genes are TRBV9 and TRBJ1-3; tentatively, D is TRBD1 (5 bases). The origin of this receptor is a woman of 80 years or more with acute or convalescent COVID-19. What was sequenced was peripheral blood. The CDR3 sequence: CASSVDGGSGNTIYF. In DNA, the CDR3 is TGTGCCAGCAGCGTAGACGGGGGCTCTGGAAACACCATATATTTT.